This entry lists 5 T cell receptor beta chains sequenced from one sample in a study of T cell changes during pregnancy in multiple sclerosis. Libraries were prepared by immunoSEQ multiplex PCR; TCRdb keeps only in-frame clonotypes and omits some of them. Here the sample spans 60,000 to 75,000 clones, approximately 92% being singletons. The material was peripheral blood, obtained in the second trimester of pregnancy. All receptors come from a female donor with multiple sclerosis, enrolled in a pregnancy study.

The chain employs TRBV5-1 and TRBJ2-1, with TRBD2 matching over 7 bases. This CDR3 region has 13 residues. Looked up from germline, CDR1 is SGHRS and CDR2 is YFSETQ. Germline trimming cut 2 bases from V and 8 bases from J; bases unmatched to any gene: 4. The CDR3 DNA reads as TGCGCCAGCAGCTTAGCAGCGGGATATGAGCAGTTCTTC. Translated: CASSLAAGYEQFF.

This clone was seen only once. The J gene is TRBJ2-7, the V gene TRBV28; D remains unclear. Germline CDR1 is MDHEN and CDR2 is SYDVKM. V lost 4 bases to trimming and J lost 0 bases, with 19 bases between them. The CDR3 loop spans 17 amino acids. For the CDR3, the DNA is TGTGCCAGCAGTTATCCCCCTTTCGGTCTGAGCTCCTACGAGCAGTACTTC. This sequence encodes CASSYPPFGLSSYEQYF.

The chain is built from TRBV15 and TRBJ2-4; TRBD2 matches 7 bases. CDR1 is LNHNV and CDR2 is YYDKDF in the germline V gene (reference sequence). The V segment lost 3 bases and the J segment 0 bases; nucleotides outside the gene matches: 8. There are 17 residues in the CDR3. The CDR3 nucleotides are TGTGCCACCAGCAGCTCCTCTAGCGGCTTAGCCAAAAACATTCAGTACTTC. Protein: CATSSSSSGLAKNIQYF.

The V gene is TRBV27, the J gene TRBJ1-1; D call uncertain. Between the trimmed V and J ends, which lost 8 bases and 1 base, there was a span of 17 bases. The CDR3 covers 15 residues. Germline V lookup: CDR1 MNHEY, CDR2 SMNVEV (reference sequence). CDR3 DNA sequence: TGTGCCAGCGGGAGGGCCCCGATTGGGAACACTGAAGCTTTCTTT. It specifies CASGRAPIGNTEAFF.

The chain employs TRBV6-5 and TRBJ2-7; 9 positions match TRBD2. The J segment lost 7 bases and the V segment lost 8 bases, leaving 9 bases of the junction unmatched. The CDR3 consists of 13 residues. CDR1 and CDR2 (germline): MNHEY, SVGAGI. CDR3: CASRLAGVKEQYF. As DNA, the CDR3 is TGTGCCAGCCGGTTAGCGGGAGTAAAAGAGCAGTACTTC.